These 9 T cell receptor beta chains were sequenced from one sample in a study of cytomegalovirus exposure and HLA in healthy donors. A multiplex PCR was run with 60 Vbeta primers and 13 Jbeta primers. The table came from immunoSEQ multiplex PCR; TCRdb's copy has only in-frame clones and leaves some out. The table records approximately 150,000 clones, roughly 75% of them present only once. Material: PBMCs. The receptors originated from a man aged 18 to 30 in good health and CMV-seropositive.

The count of this clone is one. CDR3 region: CASSETPGQTTANYGYTF. In nucleotides, the CDR3 is TGTGCCAGCTCAGAAACCCCGGGACAGACAACAGCTAACTATGGCTACACCTTC. The chain links TRBV18 to TRBJ1-2; TRBD1 aligns across 7 bases. The CDR3 totals 18 residues. Looked up from germline, CDR1 is KGHSH and CDR2 is LQKENI. J was trimmed by 0 bases and V by 5 bases; bases with no gene match: 15. Full variable domain (missing parts from reference TRBV18 and TRBJ1-2): NAGVMQNPRHLVRRRGQEARLRCSPMKGHSHVYWYRQLPEEGLKFMVYLQKENIIDESGMPKERFSAEFPKEGPSILRIQQVVRGDSAAYFCASSETPGQTTANYGYTFGSGTRLTVV.

Points on this clone: The junction differs from germline at one of its ends, possibly a read error. The rearrangement uses TRBV5-3 and TRBJ2-3, with no clear D. Being an ORF, TRBV5-3 has a function that is uncertain. The CDR3 is 13 amino acids. The CDR3: CARSSSVPSSAVF. CDR3 in DNA: TGTGCCAGAAGCTCCAGCGTCCCGTCCAGCGCCGTTTTT.

V usage is TRBV28 and J usage is TRBJ2-7; 10 nucleotides align to TRBD2. Trimming cost V 5 bases and J 6 bases; bases outside gene matches: 13. Germline CDR1 is MDHEN and CDR2 is SYDVKM. CDR3 length: 16 amino acids. The CDR3 coding sequence is TGTGCCAGCAGTGCGGCTAGCGGGGGAGACGTATTCGAGCAGTACTTC. Its protein is CASSAASGGDVFEQYF.

The chain carries TRBV7-9 and TRBJ2-1; 12 bases are a match to TRBD1. V lost 4 bases, J lost 9 bases, and 10 bases stayed unmatched. The V gene's germline CDR1 is SEHNR and CDR2 FQNEAQ (reference sequence). This CDR3 spans 16 amino acids. Here the CDR3 reads CASSSTRDRGPLEQFF. The CDR3 coding sequence is TGTGCCAGCAGCTCGACCCGGGACAGGGGGCCACTTGAGCAGTTCTTC.

This rearrangement joins TRBV2 to TRBJ2-1; 10 bases are shared with TRBD2. Germline V lookup: CDR1 SNHLY, CDR2 FYNNEI. V trimming: 6 bases; J trimming: 8 bases; junction bases outside the gene matches: 13. This CDR3 comprises 16 residues. The CDR3 spells CASSPKMSGRVYEQFF. CDR3 nucleotide sequence: TGTGCCAGCAGCCCGAAGATGAGCGGGAGGGTGTATGAGCAGTTCTTC.

This chain uses TRBV7-2 with TRBJ2-7; TRBD2 matches at 7 bases. CDR1 is SGHTA, CDR2 FQGNSA, per germline. With 5 bases clipped from V and 3 bases from J, the junction kept 10 bases outside the gene matches. This CDR3 region has 15 residues. The CDR3 coding sequence is TGTGCCAGCAGCCCATGGGCTAGCGGCTACTACGAGCAGTACTTC. This gives the protein CASSPWASGYYEQYF.

The genes are TRBV28 and TRBJ2-7, with TRBD1 identical over 9 bases. Germline loops: CDR1 MDHEN, CDR2 SYDVKM. The J segment lost 3 bases and the V segment lost 6 bases, leaving 12 bases of the junction unmatched. The CDR3 runs to 16 residues. The CDR3 region is CASSHPLWTGDYEQYF. CDR3 sequence (DNA): TGTGCCAGCAGCCACCCACTTTGGACAGGGGACTACGAGCAGTACTTC.

A remark on this clone: One junction end disagrees with the germline gene, perhaps due to a read error. The sample contains more than one DNA sequence encoding this CDR3. This chain uses TRBV5-4 with TRBJ1-3, with 7 bases fitting TRBD1. Per germline, CDR1 SGHNT and CDR2 YYREEE (reference sequence). This CDR3 comprises 13 residues. The CDR3 reads CASSASRGNTIYF. As DNA, the CDR3 is TGCGCCAGCAGCGCGAGCAGGGGGAACACCATATATTTT.

This chain joins TRBV5-1 and TRBJ2-7; 9 bases map to TRBD1. V shed 1 base, J shed 6 bases, and the junction held 8 bases outside the gene matches. Germline CDR1 reads SGHRS; CDR2 reads YFSETQ. The CDR3 length is 15 residues. This CDR3 reads CASSLSAGQGSEQYF. The CDR3 DNA sequence: TGCGCCAGCAGCTTGTCAGCGGGACAGGGCTCCGAGCAGTACTTC.